This entry is about one T cell receptor beta chain. Antigen unknown. The data originate from a study of T cells in Graves' hyperthyroidism and ophthalmopathy. Study information: Peripheral blood was collected at initial diagnosis, before any treatment. Study results and limitations: Prediction of ophthalmopathy progression came a median roughly 7.1 months pre-onset.

The source material, RNA transcripts, was used to amplify TCR beta CDR3 regions. Using the HTBI primer set, a first-round RT-PCR was run on the TCR CDR3. TCRdb called the multiplex PCR reads again in MiXCR, with one record for every CDR3 protein. The table lists hundreds of thousands of distinct CDR3 sequences, approximately 19% of them singletons, with over 15% in the top ten. This CDR3 has 16 amino acids. Germline CDR1 reads KGHSH; CDR2 reads LQKENI. Trimming took 4 bases from V and 4 from J, leaving 19 bases between them. The sample of blood was obtained at first hyperthyroidism diagnosis (before any ophthalmopathy symptoms).

The clonotype originates from a woman aged 45-59 years with Graves' hyperthyroidism that later progressed to Graves' ophthalmopathy. Sequenced sample: blood. The chain is built from TRBV18 and TRBJ1-1; D not certain. The CDR3 sequence is CASSLDIRAGGTEAFF. In nucleotides, the CDR3 is TGTGCCAGCTCACTCGATATTCGGGCCGGAGGCACTGAAGCTTTCTTT.